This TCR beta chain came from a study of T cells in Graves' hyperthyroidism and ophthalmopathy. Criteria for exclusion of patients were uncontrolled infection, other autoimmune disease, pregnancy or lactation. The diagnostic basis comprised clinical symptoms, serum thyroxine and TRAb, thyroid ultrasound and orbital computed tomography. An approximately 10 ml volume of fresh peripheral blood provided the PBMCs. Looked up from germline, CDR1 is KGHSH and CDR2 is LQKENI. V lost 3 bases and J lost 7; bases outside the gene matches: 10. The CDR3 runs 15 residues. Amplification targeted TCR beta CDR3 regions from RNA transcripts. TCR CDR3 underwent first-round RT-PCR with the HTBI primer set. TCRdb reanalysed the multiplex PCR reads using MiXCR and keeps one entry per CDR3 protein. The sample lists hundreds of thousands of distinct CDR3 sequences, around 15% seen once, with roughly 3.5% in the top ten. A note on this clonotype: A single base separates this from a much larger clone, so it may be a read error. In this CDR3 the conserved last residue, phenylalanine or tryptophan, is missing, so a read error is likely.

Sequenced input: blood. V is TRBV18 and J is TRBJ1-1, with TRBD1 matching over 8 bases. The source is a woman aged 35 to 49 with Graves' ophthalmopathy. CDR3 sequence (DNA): TGTGCCAGCTCACCGATACCCCAGGGGGCGGATGAAGCTTTCTCT. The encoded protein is CASSPIPQGADEAFS.